A single sample gave rise to the 9 T cell receptor beta chains below, sequenced in a study of T cell clonality in common variable immunodeficiency. Study conclusions and caveats: Reportedly, TCR beta sequences from common variable immunodeficiency showed fewer deletions and N-nucleotide insertions.

This table comes from immunoSEQ multiplex PCR, and its TCRdb copy is limited to in-frame clones, with some not included. The sample shows about 17,000 clones, no singletons; the ten largest hold more than 12%. The antigens these receptors bind are not known. Sequencing input: peripheral blood mononuclear cells. These receptors all stem from a human donor with common variable immunodeficiency.

This clone was found many times. The read ends 3 residues early relative to the CDR3; the germline J gene fills the gap. The gene calls are TRBV20-1 and TRBJ1-1, with 8 bases lining up with TRBD1. This CDR3 contains 16 residues. V shed 2 bases, J shed 0 bases, and the junction held 8 bases outside the gene matches. Germline lookup yields CDR1 DFQATT and CDR2 SNEGSKA (reference sequence). The CDR3 bases that were read are TGCAGTGCTAGAAGCCAGGGGGCTTTGGTGAACACTGAA. This gives the protein CSARSQGALVNTE. The full CDR3 is CSARSQGALVNTEAFF.

The table lists this clone with many counts. The read ends 3 residues early relative to the CDR3; the germline J gene fills the gap. The chain has TRBV29-1 and TRBJ2-1; 9 bases match TRBD1. Germline lookup yields CDR1 SQVTM and CDR2 ANQGSEA. V dropped 7 bases and J dropped 8; count of bases not matched to a gene: 6. The CDR3 spans 12 residues. The DNA read from the CDR3 is TGCAGCGCCCAACAGGGGGCCCATGAG. It codes for CSAQQGAHE. The full-length CDR3 reads as CSAQQGAHEQFF.

Comments on this clone: The CDR3 end lies 3 residues beyond the end of the read and is filled in from the germline J gene. V usage is TRBV2 and J usage is TRBJ2-1, with D hard to call. The CDR3 is made up of 14 amino acids. Trimming removed 6 bases at V and 6 bases at J, with 15 bases between. Germline loops: CDR1 SNHLY, CDR2 FYNNEI. CDR3 residues: CASSSKLRLNEQFF. CDR3 DNA (partial): TGTGCCAGCAGCTCCAAACTTCGCCTCAATGAG.

This clone was seen repeatedly, ten times or more. The sequenced fragment ends 3 residues before the CDR3 boundary, so the rest is inferred from the germline J gene. Other nucleotide sequences from this sample produce the same CDR3. The rearrangement joins TRBV18 to TRBJ2-7, with TRBD1 identical over 7 bases. Unmatched junction bases numbered 6, after V lost 4 bases and J lost 6 bases. Germline V gene sequence: CDR1 KGHSH, CDR2 LQKENI. The length of the CDR3 is 13 residues. This CDR3 is CASSLGTAGEQYF. CDR3 DNA (partial): TGTGCCAGCTCACTCGGGACAGCTGGCGAG. Full variable domain (missing parts from reference TRBV18 and TRBJ2-7): NAGVMQNPRHLVRRRGQEARLRCSPMKGHSHVYWYRQLPEEGLKFMVYLQKENIIDESGMPKERFSAEFPKEGPSILRIQQVVRGDSAAYFCASSLGTAGEQYFGPGTRLTVT.

This clone is medium-sized by share. The covered CDR3 bases are TGTGCCAGCTCAATAGGGGAGAAAAACATT. This translates into CASSIGEKNI. From start to end, the CDR3 is CASSIGEKNIQYF. The chain couples TRBV18 to TRBJ2-4, with D perhaps assigned TRBD1 or TRBD2 (5 bases each). The CDR3 end is not reached by the read, which stops 3 residues before it; the germline J gene fills it in. The CDR3 covers 13 residues. V was pared by 5 bases and J by 4 bases, with 9 bases between. The germline V gene encodes CDR1 KGHSH and CDR2 LQKENI.

This clone ranks as medium-sized. The missing CDR3 end, 3 residues past where the read stops, is filled in from the germline J gene. The chain carries TRBV7-8 and TRBJ2-3; D not certain. In germline, CDR1 is SGHVS, CDR2 FQNEAQ. CDR3 length: 14 amino acids. Trimming removed 3 bases at V and 1 base at J, with 8 bases between. The CDR3 protein is CASSFRTGTDTQYF. The part of the CDR3 DNA that was read is TGTGCCAGCAGCTTTCGAACAGGCACAGATACG. The full variable domain, with the rest looked up from reference TRBV7-8 and TRBJ2-3, is GAGVSQSPRYKVAKRGQDVALRCDPISGHVSLFWYQQALGQGPEFLTYFQNEAQLDKSGLPSDRFFAERPEGSVSTLKIQRTQQEDSAVYLCASSFRTGTDTQYFGPGTRLTVL.

With regard to this clone: The sample holds other DNA sequences that translate to the same CDR3. CDR3 amino acids: CASSSQQGNEQFF. The CDR3 DNA, read in part, is TGTGCCAGCTCATCCCAACAGGGTAATGAG. This chain joins TRBV18 and TRBJ2-1; TRBD1 might be the D (6 bases). The read falls 3 residues short of the CDR3 end, and the missing part is taken from the germline J gene. This CDR3 spans 13 amino acids. V gave up 5 bases and J gave up 7 bases, with 12 bases separating them. Germline CDR1 KGHSH, CDR2 LQKENI. The complete variable domain, with remaining parts taken from reference TRBV18 and TRBJ2-1, reads NAGVMQNPRHLVRRRGQEARLRCSPMKGHSHVYWYRQLPEEGLKFMVYLQKENIIDESGMPKERFSAEFPKEGPSILRIQQVVRGDSAAYFCASSSQQGNEQFFGPGTRLTVL.

In the case of this clone: Read data end 3 residues before the CDR3 end; the end is taken from the germline J gene. V is TRBV19 and J is TRBJ1-5; perhaps TRBD1 as D (6 bases). This CDR3 comprises 14 residues. V shed 8 bases and J shed 7 bases, with 18 bases lying between them. Germline CDR1 is LNHDA and CDR2 is SQIVND (reference sequence). The CDR3 reads CASGWRGLEQPQHF. Incomplete CDR3 DNA: TGTGCCAGTGGTTGGCGGGGGCTGGAGCAGCCC.

Points on this clone: From the germline J gene comes the end of the CDR3, since the read stops 3 residues before it. The chain is built from TRBV19 and TRBJ2-1; 7 nucleotides align to TRBD1. This CDR3 has 17 amino acids. Germline V gives CDR1 LNHDA, CDR2 SQIVND (reference sequence). V gave up 4 bases and J gave up 0 bases; unmatched junction bases: 9. CDR3: CASSKSGTVFSYNEQFF. The covered CDR3 bases are TGTGCCAGTAGTAAATCCGGGACAGTCTTCTCCTACAATGAG.